This TCR beta chain was observed in a study of beta chain features in type 1 diabetes. CDR1 and CDR2 from the germline V gene are LNHDA and SQIVND (reference sequence). The germline V and J ends were trimmed by 7 bases and 1 base, with 4 bases remaining between them. This CDR3 region has 11 residues. CD45RO/CCR7/CD25/CD127/CD95/CD27 sorting isolated CD4+ naive, central memory, regulatory and stem cell-like memory cells. Of note for this clone: Its antigen is not identified.

Overall study findings and caveats: In every one of the four CD4+ subsets, TCRB CDR3s were moderately but significantly shorter in Type 1 diabetes patients.

The authors reverse transcribed all of the isolated RNA, so sequencing captured expressed TCRB transcripts. The repertoire was sequenced with immunoSEQ multiplex PCR; TCRdb's copy has only in-frame clones and lacks some. Among a few hundred thousand clones, about 15% were seen once, and the ten largest hold about 0.019%. The sample consisted of naive CD4+ T cells from blood. This sequence joins TRBV19 and TRBJ1-1; D not certain. This clonotype originated in a man younger than 45 with type 1 diabetes. The CDR3 is CASTQNTEAFF. The CDR3 DNA reads TGTGCCAGTACCCAGAACACTGAAGCTTTCTTT.